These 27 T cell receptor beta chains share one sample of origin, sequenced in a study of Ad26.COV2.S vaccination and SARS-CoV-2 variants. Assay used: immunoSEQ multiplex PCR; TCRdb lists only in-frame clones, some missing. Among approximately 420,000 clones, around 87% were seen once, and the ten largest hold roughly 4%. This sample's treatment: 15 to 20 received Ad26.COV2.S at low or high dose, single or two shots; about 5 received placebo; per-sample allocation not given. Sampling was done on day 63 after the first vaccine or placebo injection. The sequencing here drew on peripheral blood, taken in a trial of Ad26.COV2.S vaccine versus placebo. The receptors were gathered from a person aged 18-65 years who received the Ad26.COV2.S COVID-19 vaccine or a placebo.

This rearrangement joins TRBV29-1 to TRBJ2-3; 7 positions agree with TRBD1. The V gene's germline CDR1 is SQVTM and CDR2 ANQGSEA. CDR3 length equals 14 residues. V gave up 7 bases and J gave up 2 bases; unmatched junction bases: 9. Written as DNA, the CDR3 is TGCAGCGCCGCTAAACAGGGGCCCACAGATACGCAGTATTTT. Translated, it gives CSAAKQGPTDTQYF.

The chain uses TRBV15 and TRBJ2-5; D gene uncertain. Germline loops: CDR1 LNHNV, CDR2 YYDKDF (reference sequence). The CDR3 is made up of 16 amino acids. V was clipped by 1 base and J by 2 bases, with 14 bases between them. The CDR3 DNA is TGTGCCACCAGCAGAGTACCCCTGGGCCCTCAAGAGACCCAGTACTTC. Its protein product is CATSRVPLGPQETQYF.

In nucleotides, the CDR3 is TGTGCCAGCAGCTTAGCCACCCCGACAAGCACAGATACGCAGTATTTT. It yields the protein CASSLATPTSTDTQYF. This rearrangement joins TRBV11-3 to TRBJ2-3; no clear D gene. There are 16 residues in the CDR3. Germline V gene lookup returns CDR1 SGHNT and CDR2 YENEEA. Trimming removed 1 base from V and 0 bases from J, with 11 bases in between.

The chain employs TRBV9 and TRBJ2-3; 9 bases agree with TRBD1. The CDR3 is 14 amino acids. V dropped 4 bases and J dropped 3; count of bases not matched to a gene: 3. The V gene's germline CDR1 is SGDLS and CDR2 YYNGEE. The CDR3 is CASSPGTGTDTQYF. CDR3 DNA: TGTGCCAGCAGCCCCGGGACAGGGACAGATACGCAGTATTTT.

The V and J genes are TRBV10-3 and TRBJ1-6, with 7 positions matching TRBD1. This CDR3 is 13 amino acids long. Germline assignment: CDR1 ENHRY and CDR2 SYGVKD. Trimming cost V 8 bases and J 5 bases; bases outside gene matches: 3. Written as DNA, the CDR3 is TGTGCCATCCAGACAGGGAATAATTCACCCCTCCACTTT. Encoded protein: CAIQTGNNSPLHF.

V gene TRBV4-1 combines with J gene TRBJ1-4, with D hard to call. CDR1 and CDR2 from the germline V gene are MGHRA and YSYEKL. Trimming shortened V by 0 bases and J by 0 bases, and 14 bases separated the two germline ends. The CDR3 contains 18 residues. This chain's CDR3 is CASSQDWDKTSTNEKLFF. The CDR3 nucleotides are TGCGCCAGCAGCCAAGATTGGGATAAGACCTCAACTAATGAAAAACTGTTTTTT.

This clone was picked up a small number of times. The CDR3 protein is CSVPRQEGETQYF. The CDR3 region has the DNA TGCAGCGTTCCCAGACAGGAAGGAGAGACCCAGTACTTC. The rearrangement links TRBV29-1 to TRBJ2-5, with a tentative D call TRBD1 (6 bases). The CDR3 sequence is 13 residues long. Germline V gene sequence: CDR1 SQVTM, CDR2 ANQGSEA. V was clipped by 5 bases and J by 4 bases, with 14 bases between them.

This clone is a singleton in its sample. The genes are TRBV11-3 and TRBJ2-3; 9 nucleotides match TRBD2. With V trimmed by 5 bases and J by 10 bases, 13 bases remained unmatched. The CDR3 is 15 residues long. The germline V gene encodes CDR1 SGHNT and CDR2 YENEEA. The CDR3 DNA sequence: TGTGCCAGCAGCGCTAGCGGGGCCCCCGTGTATTCGCAGTATTTT. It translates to CASSASGAPVYSQYF. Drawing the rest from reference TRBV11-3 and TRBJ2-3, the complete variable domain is EAGVVQSPRYKIIEKKQPVAFWCNPISGHNTLYWYLQNLGQGPELLIRYENEEAVDDSQLPKDRFSAERLKGVDSTLKIQPAELGDSAVYLCASSASGAPVYSQYFGPGTRLTVL.

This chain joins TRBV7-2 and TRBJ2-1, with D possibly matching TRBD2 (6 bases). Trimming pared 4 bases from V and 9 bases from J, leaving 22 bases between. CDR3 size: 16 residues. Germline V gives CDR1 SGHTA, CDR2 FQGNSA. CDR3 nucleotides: TGTGCCAGCAGCTCCACGGGTGGCCGGGGGTCGAGTGAGCAGTTCTTC. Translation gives CASSSTGGRGSSEQFF.

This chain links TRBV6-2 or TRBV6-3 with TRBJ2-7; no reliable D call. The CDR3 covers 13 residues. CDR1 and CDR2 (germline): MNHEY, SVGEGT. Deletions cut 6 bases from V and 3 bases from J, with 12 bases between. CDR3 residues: CASSPGRLYEQYF. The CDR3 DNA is TGTGCCAGCAGCCCTGGCCGGCTCTACGAGCAGTACTTC.

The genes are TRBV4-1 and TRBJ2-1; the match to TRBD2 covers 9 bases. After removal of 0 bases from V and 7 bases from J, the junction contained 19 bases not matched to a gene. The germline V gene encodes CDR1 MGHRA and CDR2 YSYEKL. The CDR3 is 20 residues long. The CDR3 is CASSQENSRGGPPRGNEQFF. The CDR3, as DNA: TGCGCCAGCAGCCAAGAGAACTCGCGGGGGGGACCCCCCCGAGGTAATGAGCAGTTCTTC.

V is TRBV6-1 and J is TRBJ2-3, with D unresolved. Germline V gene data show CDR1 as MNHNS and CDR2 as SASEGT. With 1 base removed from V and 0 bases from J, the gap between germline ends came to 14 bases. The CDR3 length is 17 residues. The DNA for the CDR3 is TGTGCCAGCAGTGAAGTTTTGTTGGGGATCAGCACAGATACGCAGTATTTT. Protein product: CASSEVLLGISTDTQYF.

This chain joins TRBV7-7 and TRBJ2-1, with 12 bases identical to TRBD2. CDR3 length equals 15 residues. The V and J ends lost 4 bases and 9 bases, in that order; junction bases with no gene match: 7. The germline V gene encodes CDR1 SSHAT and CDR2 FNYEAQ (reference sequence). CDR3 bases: TGTGCCAGCAGCTCAGGACTAGCGGGGCTGAGTGAGCAGTTCTTC. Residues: CASSSGLAGLSEQFF.

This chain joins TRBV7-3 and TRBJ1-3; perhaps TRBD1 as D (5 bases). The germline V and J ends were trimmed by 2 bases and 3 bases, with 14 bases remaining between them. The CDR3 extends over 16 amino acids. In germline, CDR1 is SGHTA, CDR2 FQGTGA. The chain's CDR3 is CASSLGLQGSGNTIYF. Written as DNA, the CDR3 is TGTGCCAGCAGCTTAGGCCTGCAGGGAAGTGGAAACACCATATATTTT.

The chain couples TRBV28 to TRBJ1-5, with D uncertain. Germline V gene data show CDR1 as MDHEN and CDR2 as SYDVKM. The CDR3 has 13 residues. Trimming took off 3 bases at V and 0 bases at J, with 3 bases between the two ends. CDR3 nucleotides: TGTGCCAGCAGTTTTCCTAGCAATCAGCCCCAGCATTTT. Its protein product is CASSFPSNQPQHF.

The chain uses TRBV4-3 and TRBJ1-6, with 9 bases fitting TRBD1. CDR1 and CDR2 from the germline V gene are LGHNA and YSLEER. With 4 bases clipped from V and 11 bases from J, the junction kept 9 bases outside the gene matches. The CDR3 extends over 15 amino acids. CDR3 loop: CASSPATGGNTPLHF. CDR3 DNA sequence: TGCGCCAGCAGCCCCGCAACAGGGGGCAACACACCCCTCCACTTT.

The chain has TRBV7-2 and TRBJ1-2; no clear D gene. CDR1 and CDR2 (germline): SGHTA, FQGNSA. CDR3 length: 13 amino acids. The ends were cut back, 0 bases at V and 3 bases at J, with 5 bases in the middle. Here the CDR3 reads CASSLALDYGYTF. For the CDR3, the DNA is TGTGCCAGCAGCTTAGCGCTAGACTATGGCTACACCTTC. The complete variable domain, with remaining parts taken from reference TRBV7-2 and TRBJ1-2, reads GAGVSQSPSNKVTEKGKDVELRCDPISGHTALYWYRQSLGQGLEFLIYFQGNSAPDKSGLPSDRFSAERTGGSVSTLTIQRTQQEDSAVYLCASSLALDYGYTFGSGTRLTVV.

CDR3: CASSEMSISNQPQHF. The CDR3 DNA sequence: TGTGCCAGCAGTGAGATGTCCATTAGCAATCAGCCCCAGCATTTT. This chain links TRBV6-1 with TRBJ1-5; D gene ambiguous. Trimming cost V 3 bases and J 0 bases, with 9 bases left between them. Germline V CDR1 and CDR2: MNHNS, SASEGT. The length of the CDR3 is 15 residues.

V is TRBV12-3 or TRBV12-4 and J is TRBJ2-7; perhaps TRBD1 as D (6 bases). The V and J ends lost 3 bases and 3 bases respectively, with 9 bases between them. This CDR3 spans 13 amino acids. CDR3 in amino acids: CASSLGAYYEQYF. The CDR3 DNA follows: TGTGCCAGCAGTTTGGGGGCGTACTACGAGCAGTACTTC.

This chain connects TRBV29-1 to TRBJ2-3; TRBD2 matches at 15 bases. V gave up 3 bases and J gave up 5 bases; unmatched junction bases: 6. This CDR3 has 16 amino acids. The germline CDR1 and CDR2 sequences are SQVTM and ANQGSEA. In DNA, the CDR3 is TGCAGCGTTGAGGGACTAGCGGGGGGCCTCGGAGATACGCAGTATTTT. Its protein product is CSVEGLAGGLGDTQYF.

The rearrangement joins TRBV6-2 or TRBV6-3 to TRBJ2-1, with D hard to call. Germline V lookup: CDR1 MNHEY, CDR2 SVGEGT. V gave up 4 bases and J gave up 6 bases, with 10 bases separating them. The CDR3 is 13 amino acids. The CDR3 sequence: CASSLIGFNEQFF. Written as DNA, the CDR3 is TGTGCCAGCAGTTTAATAGGGTTCAATGAGCAGTTCTTC.

The CDR3 protein is CASSHSPARGHNEQFF. CDR3 sequence (DNA): TGTGCCAGCAGCCACAGTCCGGCGAGGGGGCACAATGAGCAGTTCTTC. V gene TRBV6-2 or TRBV6-3 combines with J gene TRBJ2-1, with 7 bases that match TRBD1. The germline V gene has CDR1 MNHEY and CDR2 SVGEGT. V trimming: 6 bases; J trimming: 5 bases; junction bases outside the gene matches: 13. The CDR3 sequence is 16 residues long.

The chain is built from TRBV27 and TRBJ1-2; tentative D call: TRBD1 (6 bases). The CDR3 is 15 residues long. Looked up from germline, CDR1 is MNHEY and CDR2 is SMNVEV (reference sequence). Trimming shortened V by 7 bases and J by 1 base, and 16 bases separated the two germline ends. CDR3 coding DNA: TGTGCCAGCACCAACAGCAGGGGCGGTAACTATGGCTACACCTTC. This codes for CASTNSRGGNYGYTF.

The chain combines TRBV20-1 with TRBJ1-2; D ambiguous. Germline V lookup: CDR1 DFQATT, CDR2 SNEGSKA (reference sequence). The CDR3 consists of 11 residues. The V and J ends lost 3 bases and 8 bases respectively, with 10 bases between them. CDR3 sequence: CSASSFGGYTF. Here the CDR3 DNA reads TGCAGTGCTAGTTCATTTGGAGGCTACACCTTC.

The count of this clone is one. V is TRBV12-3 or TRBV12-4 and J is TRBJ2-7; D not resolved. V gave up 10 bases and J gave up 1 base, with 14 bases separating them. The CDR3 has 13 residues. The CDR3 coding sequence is TGTGCCACCCTCGGCGGAGATTCCTACGAGCAGTACTTC. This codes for CATLGGDSYEQYF.

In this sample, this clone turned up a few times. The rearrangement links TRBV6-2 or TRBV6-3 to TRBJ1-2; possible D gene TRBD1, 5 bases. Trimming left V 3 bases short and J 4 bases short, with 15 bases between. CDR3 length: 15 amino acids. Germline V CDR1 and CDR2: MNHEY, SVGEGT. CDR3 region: CASSYKSGEPYGYTF. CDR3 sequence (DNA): TGTGCCAGCAGTTATAAGTCGGGGGAGCCCTATGGCTACACCTTC.

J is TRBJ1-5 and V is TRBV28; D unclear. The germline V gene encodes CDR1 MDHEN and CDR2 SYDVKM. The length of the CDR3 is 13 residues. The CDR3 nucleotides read TGTGCTGCCATGCGGAGTCCCCAATCAGCCCAGCATTTT. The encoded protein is CAAMRSPQSAQHF.